The source of this TCR beta chain is a study of cytomegalovirus exposure and HLA in healthy donors. CDR1 is GTSNPN, CDR2 SVGIG, per germline (reference sequence). The CDR3 runs 13 residues. PCR used 60 Vbeta primers and 13 Jbeta primers. TCRdb's copy holds only in-frame clones and misses some; the assay was immunoSEQ multiplex PCR. Altogether around 150,000 clones are present, 75% to 90% being singletons, with the ten largest covering roughly 4%. The study, taken as a whole, reports: Researchers reportedly found TCR beta sequences accurately predicted most subjects' HLA-A and HLA-B alleles. Later analysis placed DRB1 highest and HLA-C lowest in TCR association rates, which differed by HLA locus.

A word on this clone: The target antigen is unknown. The junction departs from germline at one end; a sequencing error may be responsible.

This TCR derives from a man aged 45 to 65 in good health and CMV-seropositive. The gene calls are TRBV30 and TRBJ1-1; 8 bases match TRBD1. Material for sequencing was PBMCs. The CDR3 here is CTWSVDRGTEAFF. The CDR3 DNA sequence: TGTACCTGGAGTGTTGACAGGGGCACTGAAGCTTTCTTT.